This passage covers 30 T cell receptor beta chains from one sample sequenced in a study of blood T cell repertoires in COVID-19. Sequencing was performed with immunoSEQ multiplex PCR; in TCRdb, only in-frame clones are kept and a portion is missing. The sample holds 50,000 to 55,000 clones, approximately 90% seen once. The sample was peripheral blood. The receptors shown here come from an elderly man with acute or convalescent COVID-19.

J is TRBJ2-7 and V is TRBV5-1; no definite D call. The CDR3 is made up of 15 amino acids. The germline gives CDR1 SGHRS, CDR2 YFSETQ. V was clipped by 0 bases and J by 1 base, with 11 bases between them. CDR3 nucleotides: TGCGCCAGCAGCTTGGGGCCAGGATCTTCCTACGAGCAGTACTTC. Translating gives CASSLGPGSSYEQYF.

The chain carries TRBV24-1 and TRBJ2-2, with 10 bases fitting TRBD2. J gave up 1 base and V 4 bases, and 2 bases lay outside the gene matches. Per germline, CDR1 KGHDR and CDR2 SFDVKD. This CDR3 is built from 16 residues. CDR3: CATSDGLAENTGELFF. CDR3 sequence (DNA): TGTGCCACCAGTGACGGACTAGCGGAGAACACCGGGGAGCTGTTTTTT.

This clone was recorded only once. V is TRBV7-2 and J is TRBJ1-2; 8 positions agree with TRBD1. This CDR3 region has 15 residues. Germline CDR1 reads SGHTA; CDR2 reads FQGNSA. With V trimmed by 3 bases and J by 4 bases, 7 bases remained unmatched. The CDR3 spells CASSLTGAPPYGYTF. The CDR3 nucleotides are TGTGCCAGCAGCTTGACAGGGGCCCCCCCCTATGGCTACACCTTC.

CDR3 amino acids: CASSHDPGQHSYEQYF. CDR3 nucleotides: TGTGCCAGCAGCCATGATCCGGGACAGCACTCCTACGAGCAGTACTTC. The genes are TRBV3-1 (or the pseudogene TRBV3-2) and TRBJ2-7; 7 bases match TRBD1. The CDR3 length is 16 residues. Looked up from germline, CDR1 is LGHDT and CDR2 is YNNKEL (reference sequence). Unmatched junction bases numbered 8, after V lost 3 bases and J lost 0 bases.

The chain carries TRBV16 and TRBJ2-7; D remains ambiguous. Germline V gene data show CDR1 as KGHSY and CDR2 as FQNENV. This CDR3 is built from 11 residues. Deletions cut 0 bases from V and 7 bases from J, with 4 bases between. The CDR3 protein is CASSQSSEQYF. CDR3 DNA: TGTGCCAGCAGCCAATCGTCAGAGCAGTACTTC. Combining the CDR3 with reference TRBV16 and TRBJ2-7 gives the whole variable domain GEEVAQTPKHLVRGEGQKAKLYCAPIKGHSYVFWYQQVLKNEFKFLISFQNENVFDETGMPKERFSAKCLPNSPCSLEIQATKLEDSAVYFCASSQSSEQYFGPGTRLTVT.

This chain connects TRBV18 to TRBJ2-1; the match to TRBD2 covers 13 bases. The V and J ends lost 3 bases and 7 bases, in that order; junction bases with no gene match: 3. CDR1 is KGHSH and CDR2 is LQKENI in the germline V gene. This CDR3 is built from 15 residues. CDR3 nucleotides: TGTGCCAGCTCACCGGGACTAGCGGGGAGAAATGAGCAGTTCTTC. Translation gives CASSPGLAGRNEQFF.

The rearrangement uses TRBV7-3 and TRBJ1-2; 7 bases map to TRBD1. Germline lookup yields CDR1 SGHTA and CDR2 FQGTGA. There are 15 residues in the CDR3. V shed 5 bases and J 5 bases; nucleotides not matched to a gene: 11. The CDR3 loop reads CASSPDDRALYGYTF. As DNA, the CDR3 is TGTGCCAGCAGCCCGGACGACAGGGCTTTATATGGCTACACCTTC.

The chain recombines TRBV6-5 with TRBJ1-5; a weak D match, TRBD1 (6 bases). This CDR3 is 15 amino acids long. Trimming took off 6 bases at V and 1 base at J, with 13 bases between the two ends. CDR1 MNHEY and CDR2 SVGAGI come from the germline V gene. The CDR3 reads CASRVGATSNQPQHF. In DNA form, the CDR3 reads TGTGCCAGCAGAGTGGGGGCAACGAGCAATCAGCCCCAGCATTTT.

The J gene is TRBJ2-4, the V gene TRBV28; maybe TRBD2 (5 bases). This CDR3 has 17 amino acids. Trimming cost V 4 bases and J 0 bases, with 16 bases left between them. Germline V gene data show CDR1 as MDHEN and CDR2 as SYDVKM. Here the CDR3 reads CASSSTSTGLAKNIQYF. As DNA, the CDR3 is TGTGCCAGCAGTTCCACCTCTACGGGATTAGCCAAAAACATTCAGTACTTC.

CDR3 protein: CAWSTGAGGRPDTQYF. In nucleotides, the CDR3 is TGTGCCTGGAGTACCGGGGCAGGGGGTAGACCAGATACGCAGTATTTT. The chain is built from TRBV30 and TRBJ2-3; 7 nucleotides line up with TRBD1. Trimming took 2 bases from V and 4 from J; bases not matched to a gene: 12. CDR3 length: 16 residues. The V gene's germline CDR1 is GTSNPN and CDR2 SVGIG (reference sequence).

This chain connects TRBV5-1 to TRBJ1-1, with D perhaps matching TRBD1 (5 bases). The CDR3 contains 17 residues. CDR1 and CDR2 (germline): SGHRS, YFSETQ. V was cut by 3 bases and J by 0 bases, with 18 bases left in between. In DNA form, the CDR3 reads TGCGCCAGCAGCTCTGGGAGGAGGGAGGGGATGAACACTGAAGCTTTCTTT. As protein: CASSSGRREGMNTEAFF.

This clone was detected only a few times. The sample has other DNA sequences that encode this CDR3 too. The chain couples TRBV27 to TRBJ1-3, with TRBD1 matching over 11 bases. Per germline, CDR1 MNHEY and CDR2 SMNVEV (reference sequence). This CDR3 contains 15 residues. J gave up 2 bases and V 3 bases, and 0 bases lay outside the gene matches. CDR3 DNA sequence: TGTGCCAGCAGTTTGGACAGGGGGCCTGGAAACACCATATATTTT. Translated, it gives CASSLDRGPGNTIYF.

This chain uses TRBV7-8 with TRBJ1-2, with D unclear. There are 14 residues in the CDR3. Trimming left V 5 bases short and J 2 bases short, with 12 bases between. The germline gives CDR1 SGHVS, CDR2 FQNEAQ. CDR3: CASSAEAANYGYTF. CDR3 DNA: TGTGCCAGCAGCGCAGAAGCAGCGAACTATGGCTACACCTTC.

The gene calls are TRBV12-5 and TRBJ1-2, with TRBD1 matching 7 bases. The CDR3 extends over 18 amino acids. With 5 bases clipped from V and 1 base from J, the junction kept 16 bases outside the gene matches. Germline CDR1 LGHNT, CDR2 FRNRAP. This CDR3 reads CASGPGGDSRADNYGYTF. The CDR3 nucleotides read TGTGCTAGTGGTCCGGGAGGGGACAGCCGGGCGGATAACTATGGCTACACCTTC.

The rearrangement links TRBV7-3 to TRBJ2-3; D is perhaps TRBD2 (5 bases). This CDR3 region has 15 residues. V was clipped by 5 bases and J by 7 bases, with 19 bases between them. Germline V gene sequence: CDR1 SGHTA, CDR2 FQGTGA. The CDR3 sequence is CASSPSTSGVNTQYF. CDR3 DNA sequence: TGTGCCAGCAGCCCCTCTACTAGTGGGGTAAATACGCAGTATTTT.

This chain joins TRBV6-1 and TRBJ2-2; the D is unclear. This CDR3 region has 15 residues. Germline V gene data show CDR1 as MNHNS and CDR2 as SASEGT. The V gene lost 2 bases and the J gene lost 1 base, with 8 bases spanning the gap. The DNA for the CDR3 is TGTGCCAGCAGTGAAACCCGGGTGAACACCGGGGAGCTGTTTTTT. It is translated as CASSETRVNTGELFF.

The chain uses TRBV7-9 and TRBJ2-5, with 8 bases matching TRBD2. The CDR3 extends over 16 amino acids. Trimming took 5 bases from V and 1 from J; bases not matched to a gene: 9. Germline-derived CDR1 and CDR2 are SEHNR and FQNEAQ (reference sequence). The DNA for the CDR3 is TGTGCCAGCAGCCCTCCGAGTAGCGGGGTCCAAGAGACCCAGTACTTC. Translated: CASSPPSSGVQETQYF.

This clone appeared once. V gene TRBV7-2 combines with J gene TRBJ1-4, with 10 nucleotides matching TRBD1. Germline V gene data show CDR1 as SGHTA and CDR2 as FQGNSA. This CDR3 contains 14 residues. J gave up 11 bases and V 5 bases, and 8 bases lay outside the gene matches. This CDR3 reads CASSRDRGVRKLFF. CDR3 nucleotides: TGTGCCAGCAGCCGGGACAGGGGAGTGAGGAAACTGTTTTTT.

The chain recombines TRBV12-3 or TRBV12-4 with TRBJ2-3, with a possible D match to TRBD1 (5 bases). Trimming took 6 bases from V and 3 from J, leaving 10 bases between them. The CDR3 is 13 residues long. In nucleotides, the CDR3 is TGTGCCAGCAGGCTCAGGGTTACAGATACGCAGTATTTT. Its translation: CASRLRVTDTQYF.

The gene calls are TRBV5-1 and TRBJ2-4; maybe TRBD2 (6 bases). This CDR3 spans 15 amino acids. V lost 0 bases and J lost 3, with 10 bases in between. The germline CDR1 and CDR2 sequences are SGHRS and YFSETQ. The DNA for the CDR3 is TGCGCCAGCAGCTTGGAATCGGGGGTCAAAAACATTCAGTACTTC. Translating gives CASSLESGVKNIQYF.

The J gene is TRBJ1-2, the V gene TRBV6-5; D is uncertain. Per germline, CDR1 MNHEY and CDR2 SVGAGI. This CDR3 region has 14 residues. Trimming took off 2 bases at V and 4 bases at J, with 11 bases between the two ends. The CDR3 protein is CASSYGGVGYGYTF. As DNA, the CDR3 is TGTGCCAGCAGTTACGGTGGAGTCGGCTATGGCTACACCTTC.

This chain uses TRBV11-3 with TRBJ2-3; tentatively, D is TRBD2 (7 bases). There are 16 residues in the CDR3. Trimming cost V 3 bases and J 2 bases, with 15 bases left between them. Germline V gene data show CDR1 as SGHNT and CDR2 as YENEEA. As DNA, the CDR3 is TGTGCCAGCAGCTTTCGGGGGGCAGAATCCACAGATACGCAGTATTTT. It translates to CASSFRGAESTDTQYF.

The chain links TRBV7-2 to TRBJ2-2; TRBD1 might be the D (6 bases). The germline V and J ends were trimmed by 4 bases and 0 bases, with 9 bases remaining between them. The CDR3 spans 15 residues. Germline V CDR1 and CDR2: SGHTA, FQGNSA. Here the CDR3 reads CASSYRAANTGELFF. The CDR3 DNA reads TGTGCCAGCAGCTACAGGGCCGCGAACACCGGGGAGCTGTTTTTT.

The J gene is TRBJ1-1, the V gene TRBV18, with 9 nucleotides matching TRBD1. This CDR3 has 15 amino acids. The trim removed 3 bases at V and 5 bases at J, leaving 7 bases unmatched. From germline, CDR1 is KGHSH and CDR2 LQKENI. The CDR3 reads CASSPTTGGGTEAFF. The CDR3 DNA reads TGTGCCAGCTCACCTACGACAGGGGGAGGAACTGAAGCTTTCTTT.

The genes are TRBV9 and TRBJ2-1; 7 nucleotides align to TRBD2. The germline CDR1 and CDR2 sequences are SGDLS and YYNGEE. V lost 2 bases and J lost 0; bases outside the gene matches: 5. The CDR3 length is 16 residues. The CDR3 loop reads CASSVEPSGSYNEQFF. DNA for the CDR3: TGTGCCAGCAGCGTGGAACCTAGCGGCTCCTACAATGAGCAGTTCTTC.

The chain employs TRBV7-2 and TRBJ2-5, with TRBD1 matching 8 bases. The CDR3 totals 18 residues. Germline assignment: CDR1 SGHTA and CDR2 FQGNSA. The J segment lost 7 bases and the V segment lost 2 bases, leaving 18 bases of the junction unmatched. The CDR3 bases are TGTGCCAGCAGCTTAAGGAGGGACAGGAGAACCCAGGACAGGACCCAGTACTTC. As protein: CASSLRRDRRTQDRTQYF.

The V gene is TRBV13, the J gene TRBJ1-5; no firm D call. CDR1 and CDR2 from the germline V gene are PRHDT and FYEKMQ (reference sequence). The CDR3 loop spans 17 amino acids. Trimming removed 0 bases at V and 1 base at J, with 13 bases between. For the CDR3, the DNA is TGTGCCAGCAGCTTAGGGTCATTTGAGAGGAGCAATCAGCCCCAGCATTTT. Translating gives CASSLGSFERSNQPQHF.

V is TRBV2 and J is TRBJ1-1, with 8 bases identical to TRBD1. The CDR3 contains 13 residues. Germline CDR1 reads SNHLY; CDR2 reads FYNNEI. V lost 6 bases and J lost 3; bases outside the gene matches: 3. The CDR3 spells CASSRQGYTEAFF. The CDR3 coding sequence is TGTGCCAGCAGCCGACAGGGGTACACTGAAGCTTTCTTT.

This chain joins TRBV14 and TRBJ1-1, with D uncertain. The V gene's germline CDR1 is SGHDN and CDR2 FVKESK. With 4 bases removed from V and 1 base from J, the gap between germline ends came to 10 bases. This CDR3 spans 14 amino acids. The CDR3 nucleotides are TGTGCCAGCAGCCCAGAGTACAGGAACACTGAAGCTTTCTTT. Translating gives CASSPEYRNTEAFF. Full variable domain (rest looked up from reference TRBV14 and TRBJ1-1): EAGVTQFPSHSVIEKGQTVTLRCDPISGHDNLYWYRRVMGKEIKFLLHFVKESKQDESGMPNNRFLAERTGGTYSTLKVQPAELEDSGVYFCASSPEYRNTEAFFGQGTRLTVV.

The V gene is TRBV6-5, the J gene TRBJ2-7; D is possibly TRBD1 (6 bases). The CDR3 consists of 14 residues. The germline gives CDR1 MNHEY, CDR2 SVGAGI. The V and J ends lost 6 bases and 5 bases respectively, with 17 bases between them. For the CDR3, the DNA is TGTGCCAGCAGCCCAGCAGGGGAAAAACACGAGCAGTACTTC. Translating it yields CASSPAGEKHEQYF.